A selection of T cell receptor beta chains follows, all from one sample in a study of spatial heterogeneity in lung cancer. TCRdb reprocessed the 5' RACE reads with MiXCR, giving one entry per CDR3 protein. The top ten hold 1.5% to 2% of the sample, which has about 70,000 distinct CDR3 sequences, 8% to 9.5% seen once. Sequenced material: PBMCs, taken at follow-up. The source of these receptors is a female donor with early-stage non-small cell lung cancer. CDR3s include the opening cysteine and the closing phenylalanine or tryptophan. The order of the fields is clone size, D gene, J gene, V gene, CDR3 DNA, CDR3 protein. D genes are given only for firm matches. Only part of the rows carry a size: once, few, many, or a class if the clone is expanded.

many	-	TRBJ2-1	TRBV5-1	TGCGCCAGCAGCTTGGATCGGGGTCCGAATGAGCAGTTCTTC	CASSLDRGPNEQFF
many	TRBD2	TRBJ2-1	TRBV4-1	TGCGCCAGCAGCCAAGGAGTTTTGGCTAGCGGATACAATGAGCAGTTCTTC	CASSQGVLASGYNEQFF
many	-	TRBJ1-1	TRBV5-1	TGCGCCAGCAGCTTAGGGGACACTGAAGCTTTCTTT	CASSLGDTEAFF
many	-	TRBJ2-2	TRBV5-1	TGCGCCAGCAGCTTGGGGCAGAACACCGGGGAGCTGTTTTTT	CASSLGQNTGELFF
many	-	TRBJ2-5	TRBV9	TGTGCCAGCAGCCCCCCCCTTGGGGGGGCAGAGACCCAGTACTTC	CASSPPLGGAETQYF
many	-	TRBJ2-7	TRBV10-1	TGCGCCAGCAGTCCCGGTGGGAGCTCCTACGAGCAGTACTTC	CASSPGGSSYEQYF
many	TRBD2	TRBJ2-3	TRBV5-1	TGCGCCAGCAGCCCTAGCGGGAGTATTACAGATACGCAGTATTTT	CASSPSGSITDTQYF
few	-	TRBJ2-2	TRBV11-3	TGTGCCAGCAGCTCGGACGCGGCGGAGCTGTTTTTT	CASSSDAAELFF
many	-	TRBJ2-1	TRBV6-2/TRBV6-3	TGTGCCAGCAGTTACCCCGGCGTTCCGAGCTCCTACAATGAGCAGTTCTTC	CASSYPGVPSSYNEQFF
-	-	TRBJ2-4	TRBV7-9	TGTGCCAGCAGCCGGACAGGAGGGAACATTCAGTACTTC	CASSRTGGNIQYF
many	-	TRBJ1-5	TRBV10-3	TGTGCCATCAGTGCTGGAGACCTCATCCAGCCCCAGCATTTT	CAISAGDLIQPQHF
many	-	TRBJ2-4	TRBV5-1	TGCGCCAGCAGCTCCGAGGGATTTCGGTACTTC	CASSSEGFRYF
many	TRBD2	TRBJ2-5	TRBV3-1	TGTGCCAGCAGCCTTAGCGGGGCCCAAGAGACCCAGTACTTC	CASSLSGAQETQYF
many	TRBD1	TRBJ2-1	TRBV28	TGTGCCAGCAGTTCGGGACAGGGAGATGAGCAGTTCTTC	CASSSGQGDEQFF
many	-	TRBJ2-7	TRBV18	TGTGCCAGCTCACCGGAACTCCCGGGACACCGAGTATTATACGAGCAGTACTTC	CASSPELPGHRVLYEQYF
few	TRBD2	TRBJ2-7	TRBV3-1	TGTGCCAGCAGCCAAGAGCCTTCTAGCGGCGAGCAGTACTTC	CASSQEPSSGEQYF
many	-	TRBJ1-5	TRBV27	TGTGCCAGCAGTCCCCTCGTGAAGGGGAGGACCCAGCATTTT	CASSPLVKGRTQHF
-	TRBD1	TRBJ1-3	TRBV19	TGTGCCAGTAGTGACGGGACAGGTACCGGAAACACCATATATTTT	CASSDGTGTGNTIYF
many	-	TRBJ1-1	TRBV4-2	TGTGCCAGCAGCCAAGAATGGACTACTGAAGCTTTCTTT	CASSQEWTTEAFF
-	TRBD1	TRBJ2-1	TRBV12-3/TRBV12-4	TGTGCCAGCAGTCTGGGACAGAAATACAATGAGCAGTTCTTC	CASSLGQKYNEQFF
few	-	TRBJ2-7	TRBV30	TGTGCCTGGAGTGCAATAGCGGAGTCCGAGCAGTACTTC	CAWSAIAESEQYF
medium-sized	-	TRBJ2-5	TRBV7-2	TGTGCCAGCAGCTACACCGGGCCGGAGACCCAGTACTTC	CASSYTGPETQYF
many	-	TRBJ2-7	TRBV2	TGTGCCACCCAGCGGGACAGTCCCCTCGAGCAGTACTTC	CATQRDSPLEQYF
many	-	TRBJ2-7	TRBV5-1	TGCGCCAGCAGTCCCTCCGCACCGACCTACGAGCAGTACTTC	CASSPSAPTYEQYF
few	-	TRBJ2-5	TRBV5-4	TGTGCCAGCAGCCCGAGGAGTAGTGAGACCCAGTACTTC	CASSPRSSETQYF
-	-	TRBJ2-1	TRBV5-1	TGCGCCAGCGGCTTGGCCTCGGTGGCCTCCTACAATGAGCAGTTCTTC	CASGLASVASYNEQFF
few	-	TRBJ1-4	TRBV11-2	TGTGCCAGCAGCTTGGGCTCAACTAATGAAAAACTGTTTTTT	CASSLGSTNEKLFF
few	-	TRBJ1-1	TRBV7-9	TGTGCCAGCAGCTTACTTCCTGAAGCTTTCTTT	CASSLLPEAFF